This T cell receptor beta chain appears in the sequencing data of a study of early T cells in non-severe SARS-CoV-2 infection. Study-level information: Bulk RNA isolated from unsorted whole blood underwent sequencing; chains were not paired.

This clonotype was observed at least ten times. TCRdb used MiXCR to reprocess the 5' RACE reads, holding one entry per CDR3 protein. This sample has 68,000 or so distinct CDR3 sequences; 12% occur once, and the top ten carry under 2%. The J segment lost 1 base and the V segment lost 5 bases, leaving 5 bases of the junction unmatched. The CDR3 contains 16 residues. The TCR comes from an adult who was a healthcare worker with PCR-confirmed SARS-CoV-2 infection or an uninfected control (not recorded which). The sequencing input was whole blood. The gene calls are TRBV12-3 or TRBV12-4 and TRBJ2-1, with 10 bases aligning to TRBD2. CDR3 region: CASSPAGLASYNEQFF. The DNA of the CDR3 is TGTGCCAGCAGTCCGGCGGGACTAGCGTCCTACAATGAGCAGTTCTTC.